This T cell receptor beta chain was obtained from a study of blood T cell repertoires in COVID-19. Overall study: The United States, Italy and Spain supplied acute and convalescent COVID-19 samples.

The data were produced by immunoSEQ multiplex PCR, yet TCRdb's version contains in-frame clones alone and is incomplete. The sample includes fewer than 100,000 clones, roughly 77% of them seen just once. CDR1 and CDR2 from the germline V gene are LNHDA and SQIVND (reference sequence). V lost 6 bases and J 6 bases, leaving 18 bases between the germline ends. CDR3 length equals 15 residues. The source is a human donor in a cohort sampled during active COVID-19. Material: peripheral blood. The chain uses TRBV19 and TRBJ2-1, with D maybe TRBD2 (8 bases). Here the CDR3 DNA reads TGTGCCAGTAGCGCAGGGACTAGGGGGCTCAATGAGCAGTTCTTC. Translating gives CASSAGTRGLNEQFF.